This TCR beta chain was observed in a study of cytomegalovirus exposure and HLA in healthy donors. Study information: Previous work identified around 120 million unique TCR beta sequences from around 180 million T cells. Among the roughly 400 donors who were genotyped, about 79% fell in the genetic ancestry cluster that is associated with self-reported Caucasian donors. Study-wide results and caveats: TCR beta sequences numbering 15,000 to 20,000 were associated with HLA alleles at 0.05 false discovery rate in a later analysis. Later analysis found that TCR beta chains associated with HLA were more clonally expanded than other, equally common chains.

The V and J ends lost 1 base and 7 bases respectively, with 17 bases between them. The CDR3 loop spans 15 amino acids. The germline CDR1 and CDR2 sequences are SGHVS and FNYEAQ. Note on this clone: Its antigen remains unknown.

The PCR contained 60 Vbeta and 13 Jbeta primers. Some clones are missing from TCRdb's copy, which holds only in-frame ones; the method was immunoSEQ multiplex PCR. The profile shows 120,000 or so clones, 81% of them singletons. The clonotype was recovered from a man aged 18 to 29 in good health and CMV-seronegative. The sequenced material came from PBMCs. V and J are TRBV7-6 and TRBJ2-7; perhaps TRBD1 as D (5 bases). DNA for the CDR3: TGTGCCAGCAGCTTAGAGGGGAAAGGGCAAGGGGAGCAGTACTTC. Its translation is CASSLEGKGQGEQYF.